This section outlines one T cell receptor beta chain sequence together with its context. Sequenced by immunoSEQ multiplex PCR; TCRdb stores in-frame clones only, minus some. The table lists 150,000 to 200,000 clones, around 90% of them singletons. The CDR3 runs to 14 residues. V lost 6 bases and J lost 3; bases outside the gene matches: 8. Germline V lookup: CDR1 MDHEN, CDR2 SYDVKM. The sample originates from a study of T cell responses to AZD1222 COVID-19 vaccine. This clonotype was obtained from an adult who received the MenACWY meningococcal vaccine as a control. V usage is TRBV28 and J usage is TRBJ2-7; 7 bases map to TRBD2. Material: peripheral blood, obtained 28 days after the second dose of the MenACWY control vaccine. As DNA, the CDR3 is TGTGCCAGCAGCCGGACGGGGAGGGTCTACGAGCAGTACTTC. Translation gives CASSRTGRVYEQYF.